A single sample is the source of the 30 T cell receptor beta chains below, sequenced in a study of blood T cell repertoires in COVID-19. Repertoires were generated with immunoSEQ multiplex PCR, while TCRdb's copy carries only in-frame clones and drops some. Altogether approximately 83,000 clones are present, over 80% being singletons, with the ten largest covering almost 3.5%. Material: peripheral blood. All receptors derive from a man aged 45 to 65 with acute or convalescent COVID-19.

The genes are TRBV24-1 and TRBJ2-1, with D possibly matching TRBD2 (6 bases). V dropped 2 bases and J dropped 1 base, with 14 bases sitting between them. In germline, CDR1 is KGHDR, CDR2 SFDVKD. The CDR3 is 17 residues long. This CDR3 is CATSDSGAGNSYNEQFF. The CDR3 coding sequence is TGTGCCACCAGTGATTCGGGAGCAGGGAATTCCTACAATGAGCAGTTCTTC.

This chain joins TRBV7-2 and TRBJ1-5; 7 bases are a match to TRBD1. Germline CDR1 reads SGHTA; CDR2 reads FQGNSA. Trimming took 2 bases from V and 0 from J; bases not matched to a gene: 7. This CDR3 contains 17 residues. CDR3 residues: CASSLRGTDYSNQPQHF. Written as DNA, the CDR3 is TGTGCCAGCAGCTTAAGGGGGACAGACTATAGCAATCAGCCCCAGCATTTT.

This clone occurred a few times. The chain is built from TRBV19 and TRBJ1-2; D perhaps matches TRBD1 (6 bases). V was trimmed by 4 bases and J by 5 bases, leaving 8 bases between them. CDR3 length: 12 residues. Germline assignment: CDR1 LNHDA and CDR2 SQIVND (reference sequence). The CDR3 DNA is TGTGCCAGTAGTAAAGGACAGTATGGCTACACCTTC. Its translation is CASSKGQYGYTF.

This clone has just a few counts. The V and J genes are TRBV27 and TRBJ2-2; 7 bases match TRBD1. After removal of 3 bases from V and 1 base from J, the junction contained 2 bases not matched to a gene. Germline CDR1 and CDR2: MNHEY and SMNVEV (reference sequence). CDR3 size: 15 residues. In nucleotides, the CDR3 is TGTGCCAGCAGTTTTGGGACAGAGAACACCGGGGAGCTGTTTTTT. Translation: CASSFGTENTGELFF.

This chain joins TRBV19 and TRBJ2-1, with TRBD2 matching over 7 bases. This CDR3 contains 14 residues. V trimming: 5 bases; J trimming: 3 bases; junction bases outside the gene matches: 4. Germline assignment: CDR1 LNHDA and CDR2 SQIVND (reference sequence). In DNA, the CDR3 is TGTGCCAGTAGTCGATCTAGCGGCTACAATGAGCAGTTCTTC. Encoded protein: CASSRSSGYNEQFF.

The CDR3: CASRSRGGTEAFF. As DNA, the CDR3 is TGTGCCAGCAGATCAAGGGGGGGCACTGAAGCTTTCTTT. The chain has TRBV6-5 and TRBJ1-1, with D tentatively TRBD1 (6 bases). Trimming removed 6 bases from V and 4 bases from J, with 12 bases in between. CDR1 is MNHEY, CDR2 SVGAGI, per germline. This CDR3 is built from 13 residues.

This clone was observed a single time. This chain joins TRBV5-4 and TRBJ2-5, with 7 bases that match TRBD1. The junction had 7 bases not matched to a gene; V was cut back by 4 bases and J by 4 bases. This CDR3 has 14 residues. The germline CDR1 and CDR2 sequences are SGHNT and YYREEE (reference sequence). The CDR3 region is CASSIDRVAETQYF. The CDR3 bases are TGTGCCAGCAGCATAGACAGGGTGGCAGAGACCCAGTACTTC.

The V gene is TRBV7-7, the J gene TRBJ2-5; no definite D call. V lost 3 bases, J lost 5 bases, and 4 bases lay in between. Germline CDR1 is SSHAT and CDR2 is FNYEAQ (reference sequence). This CDR3 contains 11 residues. In DNA, the CDR3 is TGTGCCAGCAGCTTTCAGGAGACCCAGTACTTC. It is translated as CASSFQETQYF.

On this clone: Other DNA sequences of this sample code for an identical CDR3. This chain connects TRBV18 to TRBJ1-5, with D hard to call. V lost 2 bases and J 5 bases, leaving 7 bases between the germline ends. The CDR3 length is 13 residues. CDR1 KGHSH and CDR2 LQKENI come from the germline V gene. The CDR3 protein is CASSPGRDQPQHF. The CDR3 coding sequence is TGTGCCAGCTCACCAGGGAGGGATCAGCCCCAGCATTTT.

This clone appeared a few times. V and J are TRBV28 and TRBJ1-6, with 8 positions matching TRBD1. V lost 9 bases, J lost 8 bases, and 12 bases stayed unmatched. CDR3 length: 15 residues. The germline V gene encodes CDR1 MDHEN and CDR2 SYDVKM. The CDR3 coding sequence is TGTGCCAGTAAGATTAGGACAGGGAGTGATTCACCCCTCCACTTT. It codes for CASKIRTGSDSPLHF.

V usage is TRBV9 and J usage is TRBJ2-2, with 10 bases that match TRBD2. Germline CDR1 and CDR2: SGDLS and YYNGEE. The CDR3 is 17 residues long. V lost 4 bases to trimming and J lost 6 bases; unmatched junction nucleotides: 12. The CDR3 DNA reads as TGTGCCAGCAGCCCCCTAGCGGGAGCTGGGGGTTCCGGGGAGCTGTTTTTT. Its translation is CASSPLAGAGGSGELFF.

V gene TRBV10-3 combines with J gene TRBJ1-1; the D gene is possibly TRBD1 (6 bases). Trimming cost V 3 bases and J 1 base, with 9 bases left between them. CDR3 length equals 14 residues. From germline, CDR1 is ENHRY and CDR2 SYGVKD. The CDR3 nucleotides read TGTGCCATCAGTGAAGGGGGACCGAACACTGAAGCTTTCTTT. Encoded protein: CAISEGGPNTEAFF.

The J gene is TRBJ2-3, the V gene TRBV5-6, with 8 positions matching TRBD1. This CDR3 is 15 amino acids long. V trimming: 2 bases; J trimming: 3 bases; junction bases outside the gene matches: 5. The germline V gene has CDR1 SGHDT and CDR2 YYEEEE. CDR3 DNA: TGTGCCAGCAGCTTCAGGGGGCTAGTGACAGATACGCAGTATTTT. It codes for CASSFRGLVTDTQYF.

V and J are TRBV10-3 and TRBJ2-7; 9 bases are a match to TRBD2. With V trimmed by 6 bases and J by 0 bases, 3 bases remained unmatched. CDR1 is ENHRY, CDR2 SYGVKD, per germline. This CDR3 comprises 14 residues. CDR3 nucleotide sequence: TGTGCCATCAGGACTAGCGGAAACTCCTACGAGCAGTACTTC. This gives the protein CAIRTSGNSYEQYF.

The chain is built from TRBV30 and TRBJ2-5; TRBD1 aligns across 10 bases. Unmatched junction bases numbered 5, after V lost 5 bases and J lost 2 bases. Germline lookup yields CDR1 GTSNPN and CDR2 SVGIG (reference sequence). The CDR3 consists of 14 residues. CDR3 DNA: TGTGCCTGGCTTCCGGGACAGGGGCAAGAGACCCAGTACTTC. This translates into CAWLPGQGQETQYF.

This clone was seen a handful of times. J is TRBJ2-5 and V is TRBV6-2 or TRBV6-3; 9 nucleotides match TRBD2. The CDR3 contains 21 residues. Germline trimming cut 5 bases from V and 2 bases from J; bases unmatched to any gene: 24. The germline CDR1 and CDR2 sequences are MNHEY and SVGEGT. The CDR3: CASSTYPKGSGRKGSQETQYF. Written as DNA, the CDR3 is TGTGCCAGCAGTACCTACCCGAAGGGTAGCGGGAGAAAAGGCTCGCAAGAGACCCAGTACTTC.

This chain links TRBV19 with TRBJ2-2; the D is unclear. The CDR3 runs to 14 residues. V was shortened by 9 bases and J by 0 bases, with 11 bases between the two germline ends. Per the germline V gene, CDR1 is LNHDA and CDR2 is SQIVND (reference sequence). CDR3 protein: CASTIRANTGELFF. For the CDR3, the DNA is TGTGCCAGCACAATCCGGGCGAACACCGGGGAGCTGTTTTTT. The full variable domain, completed using reference TRBV19 and TRBJ2-2, is DGGITQSPKYLFRKEGQNVTLSCEQNLNHDAMYWYRQDPGQGLRLIYYSQIVNDFQKGDIAEGYSVSREKKESFPLTVTSAQKNPTAFYLCASTIRANTGELFFGEGSRLTVL.

This chain uses TRBV19 with TRBJ1-4; 8 nucleotides match TRBD1. Germline loops: CDR1 LNHDA, CDR2 SQIVND (reference sequence). There are 15 residues in the CDR3. The V gene end was trimmed by 6 bases and the J gene end by 7 bases; junction bases not matched to a gene: 10. CDR3 DNA sequence: TGTGCCAGTAGGGGAGGACAGGGTCTTAGTGAAAAACTGTTTTTT. The encoded protein is CASRGGQGLSEKLFF. Filled out from reference TRBV19 and TRBJ1-4, the complete variable domain reads DGGITQSPKYLFRKEGQNVTLSCEQNLNHDAMYWYRQDPGQGLRLIYYSQIVNDFQKGDIAEGYSVSREKKESFPLTVTSAQKNPTAFYLCASRGGQGLSEKLFFGSGTQLSVL.

The V gene is TRBV25-1, the J gene TRBJ2-7; tentative D call: TRBD1 (6 bases). From germline, CDR1 is MGHDK and CDR2 SYGVNS. V dropped 6 bases and J dropped 0 bases, with 15 bases sitting between them. The CDR3 is 15 amino acids. For the CDR3, the DNA is TGTGCCAGCAGCGCTGGACAGTGGAGCTCCTACGAGCAGTACTTC. This codes for CASSAGQWSSYEQYF.

The chain joins TRBV10-1 to TRBJ2-3; D might be TRBD2 (5 bases). V was pared by 8 bases and J by 7 bases, with 16 bases between. Germline V gives CDR1 WNHNN, CDR2 SYGVQD (reference sequence). The CDR3 has 13 amino acids. CDR3: CASSPGSGYTQYF. For the CDR3, the DNA is TGCGCCAGCTCCCCGGGAAGCGGTTATACGCAGTATTTT.

The chain joins TRBV4-1 to TRBJ2-1; possibly TRBD2 for D (5 bases). The V gene's germline CDR1 is MGHRA and CDR2 YSYEKL. The CDR3 has 14 residues. The V gene lost 0 bases and the J gene lost 10 bases, with 13 bases spanning the gap. The CDR3 loop is CASSQDSAQREQFF. The CDR3 DNA is TGCGCCAGCAGCCAAGATAGCGCCCAGCGAGAGCAGTTCTTC.

The DNA for the CDR3 is TGCAGCGTACGACAGCAATCCACCAACTATGGCTACACCTTC. Translated, it gives CSVRQQSTNYGYTF. The gene calls are TRBV29-1 and TRBJ1-2; possibly TRBD1 for D (5 bases). Deletions cut 6 bases from V and 2 bases from J, with 16 bases between. Germline V lookup: CDR1 SQVTM, CDR2 ANQGSEA. The CDR3 consists of 14 residues.

The chain has TRBV5-1 and TRBJ2-1, with D maybe TRBD2 (5 bases). Trimming removed 0 bases from V and 8 bases from J, with 9 bases in between. CDR1 and CDR2 (germline): SGHRS, YFSETQ. There are 13 residues in the CDR3. The CDR3 sequence: CASSLAGEDEQFF. The CDR3, as DNA: TGCGCCAGCAGCTTGGCCGGGGAAGATGAGCAGTTCTTC. The whole variable domain, remainder taken from reference TRBV5-1 and TRBJ2-1, is KAGVTQTPRYLIKTRGQQVTLSCSPISGHRSVSWYQQTPGQGLQFLFEYFSETQRNKGNFPGRFSGRQFSNSRSEMNVSTLELGDSALYLCASSLAGEDEQFFGPGTRLTVL.

This clone was counted a single time. J is TRBJ1-1 and V is TRBV10-2; D might be TRBD1 (6 bases). Germline V gene lookup returns CDR1 WSHSY and CDR2 SAAADI. Trimming pared 3 bases from V and 0 bases from J, leaving 11 bases between. The CDR3 consists of 15 residues. CDR3 sequence reads: CASSDGGRVNTEAFF. The CDR3 region has the DNA TGCGCCAGCAGTGACGGGGGGCGAGTGAACACTGAAGCTTTCTTT.

This chain joins TRBV7-2 and TRBJ2-3; TRBD1 matches 8 bases. CDR1 SGHTA and CDR2 FQGNSA come from the germline V gene. With V trimmed by 5 bases and J by 5 bases, 6 bases remained unmatched. The CDR3 sequence is 14 residues long. The CDR3 here is CASSPRGQGDTQYF. CDR3 nucleotide sequence: TGTGCCAGCAGCCCCAGGGGGCAGGGAGATACGCAGTATTTT. Filled out from reference TRBV7-2 and TRBJ2-3, the complete variable domain reads GAGVSQSPSNKVTEKGKDVELRCDPISGHTALYWYRQSLGQGLEFLIYFQGNSAPDKSGLPSDRFSAERTGGSVSTLTIQRTQQEDSAVYLCASSPRGQGDTQYFGPGTRLTVL.

The gene calls are TRBV19 and TRBJ1-5; 12 bases match TRBD1. This CDR3 contains 15 residues. V dropped 5 bases and J dropped 7; count of bases not matched to a gene: 6. Germline V lookup: CDR1 LNHDA, CDR2 SQIVND (reference sequence). Here the CDR3 reads CASSFTGTGGQPQHF. The CDR3 coding sequence is TGTGCCAGTAGTTTTACCGGGACAGGGGGCCAGCCCCAGCATTTT.

The chain employs TRBV5-1 and TRBJ2-3, with TRBD1 identical over 11 bases. The CDR3 spans 18 residues. CDR1 and CDR2 from the germline V gene are SGHRS and YFSETQ. Trimming at V came to 7 bases and at J to 1 base, leaving 14 bases not matched to a gene. The CDR3 DNA sequence: TGCGCCAGCTCAAAGGACAGGGGGCGTGATGTGGGCACAGATACGCAGTATTTT. The encoded protein is CASSKDRGRDVGTDTQYF.

The chain couples TRBV2 to TRBJ2-7, with D possibly matching TRBD2 (5 bases). The germline gives CDR1 SNHLY, CDR2 FYNNEI. Trimming removed 5 bases at V and 7 bases at J, with 12 bases between. There are 12 residues in the CDR3. CDR3 in DNA: TGTGCCAGCAGTACCGGACGGGAAGAGCAGTACTTC. This codes for CASSTGREEQYF.

The J gene is TRBJ1-6, the V gene TRBV6-5, with 9 bases aligning to TRBD1. Germline V gene lookup returns CDR1 MNHEY and CDR2 SVGAGI. The V and J ends lost 4 bases and 5 bases, in that order; junction bases with no gene match: 3. This CDR3 region has 15 residues. CDR3 residues: CASSSTGGDNSPLHF. The DNA for the CDR3 is TGTGCCAGCAGTTCGACAGGGGGTGATAATTCACCCCTCCACTTT.

CDR3 bases: TGTGCCAGCAGCACACGACAGGCCTATGGCTACACCTTC. Amino acids: CASSTRQAYGYTF. The chain couples TRBV13 to TRBJ1-2, with a weak D call TRBD1 (6 bases). Germline assignment: CDR1 PRHDT and CDR2 FYEKMQ (reference sequence). Trimming cost V 5 bases and J 4 bases, with 11 bases left between them. The CDR3 loop spans 13 amino acids.